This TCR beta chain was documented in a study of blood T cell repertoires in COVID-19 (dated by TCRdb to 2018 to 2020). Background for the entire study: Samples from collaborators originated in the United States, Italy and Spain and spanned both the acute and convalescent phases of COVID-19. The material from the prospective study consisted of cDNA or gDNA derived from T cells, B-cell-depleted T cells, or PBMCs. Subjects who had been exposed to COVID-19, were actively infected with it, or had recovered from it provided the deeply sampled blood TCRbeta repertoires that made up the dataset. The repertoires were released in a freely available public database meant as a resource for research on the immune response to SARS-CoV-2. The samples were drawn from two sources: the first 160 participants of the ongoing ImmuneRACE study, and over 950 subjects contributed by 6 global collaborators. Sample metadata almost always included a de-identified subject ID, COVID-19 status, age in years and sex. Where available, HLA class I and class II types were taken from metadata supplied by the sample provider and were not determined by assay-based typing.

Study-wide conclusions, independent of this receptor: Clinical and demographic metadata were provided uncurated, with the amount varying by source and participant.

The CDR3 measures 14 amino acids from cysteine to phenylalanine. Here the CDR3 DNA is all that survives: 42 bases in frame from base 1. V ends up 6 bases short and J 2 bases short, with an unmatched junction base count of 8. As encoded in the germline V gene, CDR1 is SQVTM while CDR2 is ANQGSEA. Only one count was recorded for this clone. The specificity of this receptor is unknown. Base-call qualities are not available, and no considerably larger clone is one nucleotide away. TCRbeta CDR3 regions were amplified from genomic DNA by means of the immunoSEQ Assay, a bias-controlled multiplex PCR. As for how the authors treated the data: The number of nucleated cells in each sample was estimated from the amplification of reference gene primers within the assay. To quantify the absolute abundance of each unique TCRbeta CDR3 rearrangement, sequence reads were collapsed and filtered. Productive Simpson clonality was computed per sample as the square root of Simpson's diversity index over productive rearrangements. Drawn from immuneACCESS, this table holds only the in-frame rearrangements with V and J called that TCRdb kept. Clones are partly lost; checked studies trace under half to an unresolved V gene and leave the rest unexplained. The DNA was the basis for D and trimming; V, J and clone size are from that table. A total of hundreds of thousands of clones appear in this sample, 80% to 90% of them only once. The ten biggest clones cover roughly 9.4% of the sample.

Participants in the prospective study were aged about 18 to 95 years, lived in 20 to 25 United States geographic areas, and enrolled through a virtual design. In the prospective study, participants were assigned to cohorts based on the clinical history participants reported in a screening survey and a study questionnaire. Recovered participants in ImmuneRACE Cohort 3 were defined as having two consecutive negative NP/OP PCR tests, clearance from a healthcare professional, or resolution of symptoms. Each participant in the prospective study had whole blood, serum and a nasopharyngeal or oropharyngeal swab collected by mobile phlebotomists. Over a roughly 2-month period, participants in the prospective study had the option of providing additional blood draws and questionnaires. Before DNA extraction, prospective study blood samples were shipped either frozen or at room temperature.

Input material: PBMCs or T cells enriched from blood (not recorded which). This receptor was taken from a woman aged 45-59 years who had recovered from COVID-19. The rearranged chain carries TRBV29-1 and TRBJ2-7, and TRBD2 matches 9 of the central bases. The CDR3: CSVQGLALTYEQYF. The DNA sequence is TGCAGCGTGCAAGGACTAGCGCTAACCTACGAGCAGTACTTC.